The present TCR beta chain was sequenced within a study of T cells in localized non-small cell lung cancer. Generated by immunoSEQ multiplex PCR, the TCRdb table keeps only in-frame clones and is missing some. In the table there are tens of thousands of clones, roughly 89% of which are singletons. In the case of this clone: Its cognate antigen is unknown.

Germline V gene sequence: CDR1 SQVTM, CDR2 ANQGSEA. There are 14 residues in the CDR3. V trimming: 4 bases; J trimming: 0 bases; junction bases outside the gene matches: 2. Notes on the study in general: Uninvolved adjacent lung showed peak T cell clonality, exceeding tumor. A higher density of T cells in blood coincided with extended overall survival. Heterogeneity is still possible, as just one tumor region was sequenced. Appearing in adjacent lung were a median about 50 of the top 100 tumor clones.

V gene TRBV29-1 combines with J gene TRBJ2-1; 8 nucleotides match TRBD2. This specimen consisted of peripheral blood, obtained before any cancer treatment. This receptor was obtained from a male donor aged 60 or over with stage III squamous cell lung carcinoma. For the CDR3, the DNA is TGCAGCGTTGTCAGCGGGAGCTCCTACAATGAGCAGTTCTTC. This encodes CSVVSGSSYNEQFF.